Described below is a single TCR beta chain sequence and its context. The junction and the germline gene differ at one end; a read error may be behind it. The sample originates from a study of cytomegalovirus exposure and HLA in healthy donors. Vbeta (60) and Jbeta (13) primers were used in the PCR. The table came from immunoSEQ multiplex PCR; TCRdb's copy has only in-frame clones and leaves some out. The sample has around 95,000 clones, around four fifths seen once. The CDR3 loop spans 18 amino acids. Germline V gene sequence: CDR1 SEHNR, CDR2 FQNEAQ (reference sequence). This receptor was taken from a female donor in good health and CMV-seropositive. J is TRBJ1-1 and V is TRBV7-9; D is possibly TRBD1 (6 bases). Sequenced input: PBMCs. The CDR3 bases are TGTTCCAGCAGCTTATTGGTTGCGCAGCTACTACAGGGTTCGGAAGCTTTCTTT. Its protein is CSSSLLVAQLLQGSEAFF.